This T cell receptor beta chain was identified in a study of T cells in localized non-small cell lung cancer. Broader study findings: Measurement of T cell clonality placed uninvolved adjacent lung highest, above the level in tumor.

Germline assignment: CDR1 SGHAT and CDR2 FQNNGV. This CDR3 has 14 residues. The V end was cut by 1 base, the J end by 1 base, with 7 bases between. This clone showed up just a few times. Antigen: not known. The repertoire was sequenced with immunoSEQ multiplex PCR; TCRdb's copy has only in-frame clones and lacks some. The sample carries tens of thousands of clones, 87% recorded once. The receptor was isolated from a woman aged 35 to 70 with stage I lung adenocarcinoma. This specimen was peripheral blood, taken before any cancer treatment. This chain joins TRBV11-2 and TRBJ1-1; D gene uncertain. CDR3 sequence reads: CASSLGVGNTEAFF. CDR3 coding DNA: TGTGCCAGCAGCTTAGGGGTCGGGAACACTGAAGCTTTCTTT.